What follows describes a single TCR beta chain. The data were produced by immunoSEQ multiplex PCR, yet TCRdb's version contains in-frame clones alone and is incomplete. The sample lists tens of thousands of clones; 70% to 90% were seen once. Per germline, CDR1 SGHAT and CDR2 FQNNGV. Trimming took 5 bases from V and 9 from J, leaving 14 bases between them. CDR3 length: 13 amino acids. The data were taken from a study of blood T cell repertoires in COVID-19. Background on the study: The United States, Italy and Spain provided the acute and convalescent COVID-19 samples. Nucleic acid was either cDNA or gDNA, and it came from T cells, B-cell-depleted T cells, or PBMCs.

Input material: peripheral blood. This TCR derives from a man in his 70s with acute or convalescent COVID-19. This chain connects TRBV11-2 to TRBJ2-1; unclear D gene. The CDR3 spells CASSPGGAAEQFF. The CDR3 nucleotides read TGTGCCAGCAGCCCCGGCGGAGCTGCTGAGCAGTTCTTC.